This T cell receptor (beta chain) was recorded in a study of cytomegalovirus exposure and HLA in healthy donors. The table lists this clone with a count of one. The CDR3 end shows no conserved phenylalanine or tryptophan, and so a read error is likely. The trim removed 4 bases at V and 7 bases at J, leaving 9 bases unmatched. Germline values: CDR1 SNHLY, CDR2 FYNNEI. The CDR3 sequence is 14 residues long. This PCR relied on a set of 60 Vbeta primers and 13 Jbeta primers. Method: immunoSEQ multiplex PCR; TCRdb's copy keeps in-frame clones and lacks some. The sample lists some 150,000 clones, roughly three quarters seen once, with 6.5% to 7% in the top ten.

The source of this sequence is a woman between 40 and 50 years old in good health and CMV-seropositive. Material for sequencing was PBMCs. The V and J genes are TRBV2 and TRBJ1-2; 7 nucleotides agree with TRBD1. The CDR3 DNA follows: TGTGCCAGCAGTGGACAGACAGGGATCCTTGGCTACACCCTC. Translation gives CASSGQTGILGYTL.